This T cell receptor beta chain was identified during a study of cytomegalovirus exposure and HLA in healthy donors. Study overall: A prior study identified over 100 million unique TCR beta sequences from 190 million or so T cells. A data release that came early held tens of millions of unique TCRs from HLA-typed donors. Study-wide results and limits: Later analysis suggested links between common viral pathogens and several top significant clusters. Specificity for CMV antigens was confirmed in vitro for a few of the CMV-associated chains.

With 60 Vbeta and 13 Jbeta primers, the PCR was carried out. The assay was immunoSEQ multiplex PCR, and TCRdb's table has in-frame clones only and misses some. The table lists about 160,000 clones, around 72% of them singletons. The germline V gene encodes CDR1 SGHDT and CDR2 YYEEEE. The V and J ends lost 6 bases and 5 bases respectively, with 19 bases between them. CDR3 length equals 15 residues. With respect to this clone: Antigen unknown.

The sequenced sample consisted of PBMCs. The chain carries TRBV5-6 and TRBJ2-3; possibly TRBD1 for D (6 bases). The TCR was taken from a woman in her 50s in good health and CMV-seropositive. CDR3 DNA: TGTGCCAGCATGCCGACAGGTACATACGGAGATACGCAGTATTTT. It is translated as CASMPTGTYGDTQYF.